This T cell receptor beta chain was identified in a study of T cell responses to AZD1222 COVID-19 vaccine. Produced via immunoSEQ multiplex PCR; TCRdb's table is partial and in-frame only. The sample gives around 120,000 clones, roughly 92% of which show up once; 1.5% to 2% is in the top ten. Note on this clone: Its antigen is unidentified.

Study outcomes and limitations: The donors showed a predominance of white British ancestry and of females, with possible underestimation of clonal diversity. Just five to seven AZD1222 recipients tested seropositive at baseline. Nearly half of the spike-specific TCRs reportedly recognize variant regions that carry no mutations.

The receptor was isolated from an adult who received the AZD1222 COVID-19 vaccine. Source: peripheral blood, taken 28 days after the second AZD1222 dose.

CDR3 nucleotides: TGTGCCAGCAGCTTACGGCAGCCAGAGGTGGGCAATGAGCAGTTCTTC. Protein sequence: CASSLRQPEVGNEQFF. The chain combines TRBV7-3 with TRBJ2-1; D gene ambiguous. This CDR3 region has 16 residues. Looked up from germline, CDR1 is SGHTA and CDR2 is FQGTGA. Trimming shortened V by 2 bases and J by 6 bases, and 17 bases separated the two germline ends.